The 17 T cell receptor beta chains below were found in one sample sequenced in a study of chemoradiotherapy in HPV16-positive cancers. Sequencing was performed with immunoSEQ multiplex PCR; in TCRdb, only in-frame clones are kept and a portion is missing. The sample lists about 5,400 clones, about 89% occurring once. Specimen: blood, collected from a patient who underwent chemoradiotherapy. These receptors all come from a human donor with HPV-associated anogenital cancer.

V usage is TRBV5-1 and J usage is TRBJ2-7; TRBD2 matches at 8 bases. The CDR3 loop spans 14 amino acids. Trimming removed 2 bases from V and 5 bases from J; junction bases left unmatched: 6. Germline V gene data show CDR1 as SGHRS and CDR2 as YFSETQ. The CDR3 loop reads CASSFNGRADEQYF. CDR3 DNA sequence: TGCGCCAGCAGCTTCAACGGGAGGGCCGACGAGCAGTACTTC.

The rearrangement joins TRBV7-8 to TRBJ2-5; D gene unclear. The germline V gene has CDR1 SGHVS and CDR2 FQNEAQ. The germline V and J ends were trimmed by 8 bases and 11 bases, with 24 bases remaining between them. CDR3 size: 14 residues. The CDR3 bases are TGTGCCAGCGCCCTTACGGGTATCAAGAGCCAGCAGTACTTC. Its translation: CASALTGIKSQQYF.

The rearrangement uses TRBV11-2 and TRBJ2-3; unclear D gene. This CDR3 contains 13 residues. Germline loops: CDR1 SGHAT, CDR2 FQNNGV. Trimming left V 3 bases short and J 5 bases short, with 9 bases between. The CDR3 loop reads CASSFMVIDTQYF. CDR3 nucleotides: TGTGCCAGCAGCTTTATGGTGATAGATACGCAGTATTTT.

The J gene is TRBJ2-7, the V gene TRBV2, with D maybe TRBD2 (5 bases). The CDR3 sequence is 14 residues long. Between the trimmed V and J ends, which lost 7 bases and 3 bases, there was a span of 16 bases. CDR1 is SNHLY and CDR2 is FYNNEI in the germline V gene. The CDR3 loop is CASNGRGPRYEQYF. The CDR3 DNA follows: TGTGCCAGCAACGGACGCGGGCCTCGCTACGAGCAGTACTTC.

The chain uses TRBV18 and TRBJ1-3, with TRBD1 matching over 7 bases. The germline gives CDR1 KGHSH, CDR2 LQKENI. With V trimmed by 3 bases and J by 0 bases, 2 bases remained unmatched. The CDR3 has 15 residues. CDR3 region: CASSPGTDSGNTIYF. CDR3 nucleotides: TGTGCCAGCTCACCTGGGACAGACTCTGGAAACACCATATATTTT.

This clone appeared once. This sequence joins TRBV6-1 and TRBJ2-1, with D hard to call. V gave up 3 bases and J gave up 13 bases, with 10 bases separating them. Germline assignment: CDR1 MNHNS and CDR2 SASEGT. CDR3 length: 11 residues. The CDR3 sequence: CASSDGPLQFF. CDR3 DNA: TGTGCCAGCAGTGACGGACCTTTACAGTTCTTC.

This chain uses TRBV30 with TRBJ2-5, with D hard to call. The DNA end lines up better with TRBJ2-7; the J call may be wrong. Germline lookup yields CDR1 GTSNPN and CDR2 SVGIG (reference sequence). The CDR3 spans 13 residues. Written as DNA, the CDR3 is TGTGCCTGGACCCTCCCTTCCTCTTACGAGCAGTACTTC. Protein product: CAWTLPSSYEQYF.

This chain links TRBV7-8 with TRBJ2-5; D tentatively reads TRBD1 or TRBD2 (5 bases each). Trimming pared 2 bases from V and 3 bases from J, leaving 13 bases between. The CDR3 runs to 15 residues. Germline lookup yields CDR1 SGHVS and CDR2 FQNEAQ. CDR3 in DNA: TGTGCCAGCAGCTTAATGGGAGAGGGGAAAGAGACCCAGTACTTC. This gives the protein CASSLMGEGKETQYF. Supplemented by reference TRBV7-8 and TRBJ2-5, the full variable domain reads GAGVSQSPRYKVAKRGQDVALRCDPISGHVSLFWYQQALGQGPEFLTYFQNEAQLDKSGLPSDRFFAERPEGSVSTLKIQRTQQEDSAVYLCASSLMGEGKETQYFGPGTRLLVL.

CDR3 nucleotide sequence: TGTGCCAGCAGCCGCCTGACTAGCGGGGGAGCAGATACGCAGTATTTT. Residues: CASSRLTSGGADTQYF. The rearrangement links TRBV5-6 to TRBJ2-3; 12 bases map to TRBD2. The trim removed 4 bases at V and 4 bases at J, leaving 7 bases unmatched. The CDR3 contains 16 residues. CDR1 and CDR2 (germline): SGHDT, YYEEEE.

The V call is TRBV12-5, the J call TRBJ2-7; 13 nucleotides align to TRBD2. The V and J ends lost 4 bases and 5 bases, in that order; junction bases with no gene match: 5. The germline gives CDR1 LGHNT, CDR2 FRNRAP. This CDR3 is 15 amino acids long. CDR3 DNA: TGTGCTAGTGGTTCACAGGGACTAGCGGGGAACGAGCAGTACTTC. Its protein product is CASGSQGLAGNEQYF.

This chain links TRBV6-4 with TRBJ2-3; TRBD2 matches 10 bases. The CDR3 runs 15 residues. V shed 0 bases, J shed 3 bases, and the junction held 0 bases outside the gene matches. The germline V gene encodes CDR1 MRHNA and CDR2 SNTAGT. CDR3 sequence: CASSDSGLATDTQYF. DNA of the CDR3: TGTGCCAGCAGTGACTCGGGACTAGCGACAGATACGCAGTATTTT.

The chain joins TRBV29-1 to TRBJ1-2; perhaps TRBD1 as D (6 bases). Between the trimmed V and J ends, which lost 4 bases and 4 bases, there was a span of 10 bases. The CDR3 sequence is 12 residues long. Germline V gene lookup returns CDR1 SQVTM and CDR2 ANQGSEA. In DNA form, the CDR3 reads TGCAGCGTTGGGGGGCACCCCTATGGCTACACCTTC. Its translation: CSVGGHPYGYTF.

CDR3 nucleotide sequence: TGCAGCGTTGAAGACTGGGTTTCGAGCACCGGGGAGCTGTTTTTT. Its translation: CSVEDWVSSTGELFF. The chain couples TRBV29-1 to TRBJ2-2; D unresolved. The germline gives CDR1 SQVTM, CDR2 ANQGSEA. V lost 0 bases, J lost 4 bases, and 12 bases lay in between. The CDR3 extends over 15 amino acids.

The chain uses TRBV11-1 and TRBJ2-7; D might be TRBD2 (6 bases). The CDR3 loop spans 13 amino acids. Per germline, CDR1 SGHAT and CDR2 FQDESV (reference sequence). With 2 bases removed from V and 4 bases from J, the gap between germline ends came to 9 bases. The CDR3 loop is CASSLTEGYEQYF. CDR3 nucleotide sequence: TGTGCCAGCAGCTTAACGGAGGGGTACGAGCAGTACTTC.

This clone was recorded only once. The gene calls are TRBV2 and TRBJ1-1, with D uncertain. Per the germline V gene, CDR1 is SNHLY and CDR2 is FYNNEI. V was pared by 8 bases and J by 1 base, with 8 bases between. The CDR3 totals 12 residues. The CDR3 spells CASGRSNTEAFF. CDR3 sequence (DNA): TGTGCCAGCGGGCGGTCGAACACTGAAGCTTTCTTT.

The chain combines TRBV10-2 with TRBJ2-2; D is possibly TRBD1 (6 bases). The V gene lost 7 bases and the J gene lost 6 bases, with 18 bases spanning the gap. The V gene's germline CDR1 is WSHSY and CDR2 SAAADI. This CDR3 comprises 15 residues. CDR3 in amino acids: CASTGYISGAGELFF. As DNA, the CDR3 is TGCGCCAGCACCGGATACATATCAGGGGCCGGGGAGCTGTTTTTT.

This clone was recorded only once. The V gene is TRBV5-5, the J gene TRBJ2-7; a possible D gene is TRBD1 (5 bases). This CDR3 has 13 amino acids. Germline-derived CDR1 and CDR2 are SGHKS and YYEKEE (reference sequence). The V and J ends lost 6 bases and 2 bases respectively, with 12 bases between them. In DNA, the CDR3 is TGTGCCAGCACCCTGACAGTTACCTACGAGCAGTACTTC. Translated, it gives CASTLTVTYEQYF.